These 6 T cell receptor beta chains originate from one sample sequenced in a study of T cells in narcolepsy. Only in-frame clones appear in the TCRdb table, and some are missing; sequencing was by immunoSEQ multiplex PCR. The sample carries tens of thousands of clones, around 80% recorded once. The sequencing input was CD45RA- memory CD4+ T cells from PBMCs. The receptors were sampled from a human donor with narcolepsy.

The chain joins TRBV5-1 to TRBJ1-1; a possible D gene is TRBD1 (5 bases). Germline V gene lookup returns CDR1 SGHRS and CDR2 YFSETQ. V dropped 7 bases and J dropped 2 bases, with 15 bases sitting between them. The CDR3 has 14 residues. The CDR3 DNA is TGCGCCAGCTGTGAGACCGGGGCTAACACTGAAGCTTTCTTT. It encodes CASCETGANTEAFF.

CDR3 nucleotide sequence: TGTGCCCGCGGGACAGACTATGGCTACACCTTC. Translated: CARGTDYGYTF. The chain has TRBV30 and TRBJ1-2; 7 nucleotides align to TRBD1. Germline V gives CDR1 GTSNPN, CDR2 SVGIG (reference sequence). Trimming cost V 8 bases and J 3 bases; bases outside gene matches: 3. This CDR3 comprises 11 residues.

This clone was seen just once. This rearrangement joins TRBV11-2 to TRBJ2-1; 9 positions match TRBD2. The length of the CDR3 is 15 residues. CDR1 is SGHAT, CDR2 FQNNGV, per germline. The ends lost 5 bases at V and 6 bases at J; junction bases unmatched: 8. CDR3 in DNA: TGTGCCAGCAGCCCCTGGCGGGAGGGATTCAATGAGCAGTTCTTC. Translating gives CASSPWREGFNEQFF.

This chain uses TRBV29-1 with TRBJ2-7; the D gene could be TRBD1 or TRBD2 (5 bases each). Trimming stripped 5 bases from V and 2 bases from J, with 13 bases between. Germline V gene sequence: CDR1 SQVTM, CDR2 ANQGSEA. The CDR3 is made up of 13 amino acids. In nucleotides, the CDR3 is TGCAGCGTTTCGAGGGGAACGGCCTACGAGCAGTACTTC. The encoded protein is CSVSRGTAYEQYF.

The chain is built from TRBV9 and TRBJ1-2, with D maybe TRBD1 (6 bases). Germline V lookup: CDR1 SGDLS, CDR2 YYNGEE. The V and J ends lost 2 bases and 6 bases respectively, with 17 bases between them. The CDR3 is 15 amino acids. The CDR3 spells CASSVQEPRGHGYTF. The CDR3 bases are TGTGCCAGCAGCGTCCAGGAACCCAGGGGCCATGGCTACACCTTC.

This clone was found a few times. The rearrangement links TRBV2 to TRBJ1-1; D might be TRBD1 (6 bases). This CDR3 region has 15 residues. V dropped 7 bases and J dropped 5 bases, with 20 bases sitting between them. CDR1 SNHLY and CDR2 FYNNEI come from the germline V gene. The DNA of the CDR3 is TGTGCCAGCACCTTCTCCTGGGGGGGCGAAACTGAAGCTTTCTTT. This gives the protein CASTFSWGGETEAFF.